The 20 T cell receptor beta chains given below trace back to one sample, sequenced in a study of blood T cell repertoires in COVID-19. Produced via immunoSEQ multiplex PCR; TCRdb's table is partial and in-frame only. The sample includes over 150,000 clones, about 79% of them seen just once. Sequencing was carried out using peripheral blood. These receptors came from a human donor in a cohort sampled during active COVID-19.

The V gene is TRBV28, the J gene TRBJ2-3, with 7 positions matching TRBD2. The CDR3 has 16 residues. The trim removed 4 bases at V and 2 bases at J, leaving 9 bases unmatched. Germline lookup yields CDR1 MDHEN and CDR2 SYDVKM. This CDR3 is CASSSPTSRDTDTQYF. The CDR3 bases are TGTGCCAGCAGTTCCCCGACTAGCCGTGACACAGATACGCAGTATTTT. The full variable domain, completed using reference TRBV28 and TRBJ2-3, is DVKVTQSSRYLVKRTGEKVFLECVQDMDHENMFWYRQDPGLGLRLIYFSYDVKMKEKGDIPEGYSVSREKKERFSLILESASTNQTSMYLCASSSPTSRDTDTQYFGPGTRLTVL.

This clone was picked up one time. The chain employs TRBV6-2 or TRBV6-3 and TRBJ2-4; a weak D match, TRBD1 (5 bases). Germline lookup yields CDR1 MNHEY and CDR2 SVGEGT. V shed 2 bases and J shed 2 bases, with 16 bases lying between them. CDR3 length equals 17 residues. The CDR3 loop reads CASSYGAGLLTKNIQYF. The CDR3 DNA sequence: TGTGCCAGCAGTTACGGAGCAGGGCTCCTGACCAAAAACATTCAGTACTTC.

This chain connects TRBV24-1 to TRBJ2-2, with D possibly matching TRBD1 (5 bases). Deletions cut 7 bases from V and 6 bases from J, with 11 bases between. CDR1 is KGHDR, CDR2 SFDVKD, per germline. The CDR3 runs to 13 residues. The CDR3 spells CATRDIQSGELFF. The CDR3 nucleotides are TGTGCCACCAGGGACATCCAGTCCGGGGAGCTGTTTTTT.

This chain links TRBV27 with TRBJ2-5; D is possibly TRBD2 (5 bases). CDR3 length: 14 amino acids. Per the germline V gene, CDR1 is MNHEY and CDR2 is SMNVEV (reference sequence). The ends were cut back, 5 bases at V and 2 bases at J, with 12 bases in the middle. CDR3 in amino acids: CASSPRGLQETQYF. CDR3 DNA: TGTGCCAGCAGTCCGCGAGGGCTTCAAGAGACCCAGTACTTC.

This clone was seen many times. V is TRBV18 and J is TRBJ2-1; tentative D call: TRBD1 (6 bases). The V end was cut by 6 bases, the J end by 6 bases, with 12 bases between. CDR1 and CDR2 (germline): KGHSH, LQKENI. There are 13 residues in the CDR3. CDR3 in DNA: TGTGCCAGCTCCCTCAGGGGAGCCAATGAGCAGTTCTTC. Protein sequence: CASSLRGANEQFF.

This rearrangement joins TRBV2 to TRBJ2-1; D gene ambiguous. Germline V gene lookup returns CDR1 SNHLY and CDR2 FYNNEI. There are 13 residues in the CDR3. Trimming shortened V by 4 bases and J by 1 base, and 5 bases separated the two germline ends. The CDR3 region has the DNA TGTGCCAGCAGTGCGGAGTCCTACAATGAGCAGTTCTTC. The encoded protein is CASSAESYNEQFF.

This clone was counted only a few times. The rearrangement links TRBV5-1 to TRBJ2-2, with 15 bases that match TRBD2. The CDR3 is 18 residues long. J was trimmed by 4 bases and V by 3 bases; bases with no gene match: 7. The germline gives CDR1 SGHRS, CDR2 YFSETQ. CDR3 DNA: TGCGCCAGCAGCTCCGGACTAGCGGGAGGGTCCGGCACCGGGGAGCTGTTTTTT. It is translated as CASSSGLAGGSGTGELFF. The variable domain in full, with the rest retrieved from reference TRBV5-1 and TRBJ2-2, is KAGVTQTPRYLIKTRGQQVTLSCSPISGHRSVSWYQQTPGQGLQFLFEYFSETQRNKGNFPGRFSGRQFSNSRSEMNVSTLELGDSALYLCASSSGLAGGSGTGELFFGEGSRLTVL.

This rearrangement joins TRBV19 to TRBJ1-4, with D unclear. Germline-derived CDR1 and CDR2 are LNHDA and SQIVND (reference sequence). V lost 3 bases to trimming and J lost 12 bases, with 14 bases between them. The CDR3 runs to 13 residues. The CDR3 nucleotides read TGTGCCAGTAGTATCGGGTCAAAGAACGAACTGTTTTTT. Encoded protein: CASSIGSKNELFF.

The V and J genes are TRBV4-1 and TRBJ2-7; no reliable D call. V gave up 3 bases and J gave up 5 bases, with 20 bases separating them. CDR3 length equals 16 residues. CDR1 and CDR2 from the germline V gene are MGHRA and YSYEKL. The CDR3 protein is CASSHRLASNVHEQYF. CDR3 coding DNA: TGCGCCAGCAGCCACCGCCTGGCTAGTAACGTCCACGAGCAGTACTTC.

This clone was picked up many times. This sequence joins TRBV28 and TRBJ2-2; D might be TRBD1 (5 bases). With 8 bases removed from V and 1 base from J, the gap between germline ends came to 20 bases. This CDR3 has 17 amino acids. Germline V gives CDR1 MDHEN, CDR2 SYDVKM. In DNA form, the CDR3 reads TGTGCCAGCGGACCTTTTGGGGCAGGGATGAACACCGGGGAGCTGTTTTTT. Residues: CASGPFGAGMNTGELFF.

The rearrangement uses TRBV5-1 and TRBJ2-5; 10 positions agree with TRBD2. Germline CDR1 reads SGHRS; CDR2 reads YFSETQ. The CDR3 loop spans 16 amino acids. V shed 1 base, J shed 3 bases, and the junction held 6 bases outside the gene matches. Written as DNA, the CDR3 is TGCGCCAGCAGCTTGACACTAGCGGGGTTTAAAGAGACCCAGTACTTC. Protein: CASSLTLAGFKETQYF.

The DNA of the CDR3 is TGCGCCAGCAGCCTAACAACCGATGGGCGCGAGCAGTACTTC. Its translation: CASSLTTDGREQYF. The chain recombines TRBV5-1 with TRBJ2-7; D ambiguous. V lost 4 bases and J lost 6, with 17 bases in between. Per germline, CDR1 SGHRS and CDR2 YFSETQ. The CDR3 contains 14 residues.

The rearrangement links TRBV2 to TRBJ2-7; weak D call: TRBD2 (6 bases). V lost 2 bases, J lost 4 bases, and 21 bases lay in between. CDR3 length equals 17 residues. Looked up from germline, CDR1 is SNHLY and CDR2 is FYNNEI. In DNA, the CDR3 is TGTGCCAGCAGTGAACCTCCCCTCACCGGGAGTGGTTACGAGCAGTACTTC. Its translation is CASSEPPLTGSGYEQYF.

The CDR3 sequence is CASSQEASGTYEQYF. The CDR3 DNA reads TGTGCCAGCAGCCAAGAGGCTAGCGGAACCTACGAGCAGTACTTC. The rearrangement uses TRBV4-2 and TRBJ2-7, with 7 bases aligning to TRBD2. The CDR3 has 15 residues. After removal of 0 bases from V and 2 bases from J, the junction contained 4 bases not matched to a gene. Germline-derived CDR1 and CDR2 are LGHNA and YNFKEQ.

The chain employs TRBV21-1 and TRBJ1-1. TRBV21-1 is a known pseudogene. CDR3 length: 16 amino acids. This CDR3 is CASSWGKGPSEGEAFF. The CDR3, as DNA: TGTGCCAGCAGTTGGGGGAAGGGGCCCTCGGAGGGTGAAGCTTTCTTT.

In its sample, this clone was seen once. The J gene is TRBJ2-3, the V gene TRBV11-2; possible D gene TRBD2, 6 bases. CDR1 is SGHAT, CDR2 FQNNGV, per germline. Trimming removed 5 bases at V and 0 bases at J, with 18 bases between. This CDR3 has 17 amino acids. As DNA, the CDR3 is TGTGCCAGCAGCCGGGGAGGTTACTTTACTAGCACAGATACGCAGTATTTT. Amino acids: CASSRGGYFTSTDTQYF.

The V call is TRBV2, the J call TRBJ2-7; 9 nucleotides match TRBD1. With V trimmed by 7 bases and J by 5 bases, 6 bases remained unmatched. The CDR3 consists of 13 residues. The V gene's germline CDR1 is SNHLY and CDR2 FYNNEI. CDR3 amino acids: CASIRDRVNEQYF. CDR3 nucleotides: TGTGCCAGCATCCGGGACAGGGTTAACGAGCAGTACTTC.

The chain couples TRBV21-1 to TRBJ2-6; the table's D call, TRBD1, was not checked against the DNA. TRBV21-1 is recorded as a pseudogene. The CDR3 consists of 20 residues. The CDR3 loop is CASSKLYSGHSSSGANVLTF. Written as DNA, the CDR3 is TGTGCCAGCAGCAAACTTTATTCCGGACACAGTAGCTCTGGGGCCAACGTCCTGACTTTC.

This clone showed up just once. The chain recombines TRBV18 with TRBJ2-1; TRBD2 matches 8 bases. Losses at the gene ends were 3 bases for V and 1 base for J; bases not matched to a gene: 26. The CDR3 loop spans 23 amino acids. Germline V CDR1 and CDR2: KGHSH, LQKENI. CDR3 sequence reads: CASSPSKRGRSGRAGESYNEQFF. CDR3 bases: TGTGCCAGCTCACCTTCTAAGCGGGGGCGCTCGGGGAGGGCCGGGGAATCCTACAATGAGCAGTTCTTC. Combining the CDR3 with reference TRBV18 and TRBJ2-1 gives the whole variable domain NAGVMQNPRHLVRRRGQEARLRCSPMKGHSHVYWYRQLPEEGLKFMVYLQKENIIDESGMPKERFSAEFPKEGPSILRIQQVVRGDSAAYFCASSPSKRGRSGRAGESYNEQFFGPGTRLTVL.

V and J are TRBV6-1 and TRBJ2-1, with 7 bases matching TRBD2. From germline, CDR1 is MNHNS and CDR2 SASEGT. With 0 bases clipped from V and 6 bases from J, the junction kept 2 bases outside the gene matches. The CDR3 extends over 14 amino acids. CDR3 loop: CASSEAGGINEQFF. CDR3 sequence (DNA): TGTGCCAGCAGTGAAGCGGGAGGGATCAATGAGCAGTTCTTC.